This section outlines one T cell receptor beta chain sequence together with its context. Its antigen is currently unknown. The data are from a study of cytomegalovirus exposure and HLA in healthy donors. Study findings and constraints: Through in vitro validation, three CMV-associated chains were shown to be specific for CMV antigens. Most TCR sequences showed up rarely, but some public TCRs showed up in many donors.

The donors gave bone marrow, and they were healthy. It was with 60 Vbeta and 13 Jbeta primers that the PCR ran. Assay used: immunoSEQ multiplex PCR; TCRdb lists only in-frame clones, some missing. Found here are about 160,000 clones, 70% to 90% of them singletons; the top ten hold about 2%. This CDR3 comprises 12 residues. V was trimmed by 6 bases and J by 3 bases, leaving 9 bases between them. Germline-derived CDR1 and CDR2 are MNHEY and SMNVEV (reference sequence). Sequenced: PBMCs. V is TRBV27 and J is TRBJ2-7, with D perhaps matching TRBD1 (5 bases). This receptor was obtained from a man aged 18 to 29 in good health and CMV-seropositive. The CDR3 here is CASRTASYEQYF. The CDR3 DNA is TGTGCCAGCAGGACAGCGAGCTACGAGCAGTACTTC.